The rows below give T cell receptor beta chains drawn from one sample of a study of cytomegalovirus exposure and HLA in healthy donors. Only in-frame clones appear in the TCRdb table, and some are missing; sequencing was by immunoSEQ multiplex PCR. The repertoire holds about 140,000 clones, with just under 85% as singletons. Sequencing was performed on PBMCs. These receptor sequences come from an older woman in good health and CMV-seropositive. The CDR3 runs from the conserved cysteine through the conserved F or W. D genes are given only for firm matches. Part of the rows lack a size; the others show once, few, many or a class for expanded clones.

J,size,V,D,CDR3,DNA
TRBJ1-1,.,TRBV29-1,.,CSASNTEAFF,TGCAGCGCCAGTAACACTGAAGCTTTCTTT
TRBJ2-5,.,TRBV19,.,CASSSEGLETQYF,TGTGCCAGTAGTAGTGAGGGATTGGAGACCCAGTACTTC
TRBJ2-6,.,TRBV5-4,.,CASSLGQSSGANVLTF,TGTGCCAGCAGCTTGGGACAGAGCTCTGGGGCCAACGTCCTGACTTTC
TRBJ1-2,.,TRBV28,.,CASSLSGSYGYTF,TGTGCCAGCAGTTTATCGGGAAGCTATGGCTACACCTTC
TRBJ1-4,few,TRBV5-1,TRBD1,CASGDSFNEKLFF,TGCGCCAGCGGGGACAGTTTTAATGAAAAACTGTTTTTT
TRBJ2-5,.,TRBV6-5,TRBD2,CASRGGGSSKTQYF,TGTGCCAGCAGGGGCGGCGGGAGCTCGAAGACCCAGTACTTC
TRBJ2-2,.,TRBV4-1,.,CASSQGVTGLQELFF,TGCGCCAGCAGCCAAGGCGTAACAGGGCTCCAGGAGCTGTTTTTT
TRBJ1-1,.,TRBV5-4,.,CASSLGELQGKWTEAFF,TGTGCCAGCAGCTTGGGTGAACTGCAGGGCAAGTGGACTGAAGCTTTCTTT
TRBJ2-7,.,TRBV5-4,.,CASSWGETYEQYF,TGTGCCAGCAGCTGGGGGGAGACCTACGAGCAGTACTTC
TRBJ1-1,.,TRBV6-5,.,CASSKRGGNTEAFF,TGTGCCAGCAGTAAAAGGGGCGGGAACACTGAAGCTTTCTTT
TRBJ2-2,few,TRBV4-3,.,CASSRSDWAGELFF,TGCGCCAGCAGCCGATCAGACTGGGCCGGGGAGCTGTTTTTT
TRBJ2-3,once,TRBV5-1,TRBD2,CASSSRTSGRGRADTQYF,TGCGCCAGCAGCTCTCGGACTAGCGGGAGGGGACGCGCAGATACGCAGTATTTT
TRBJ1-1,.,TRBV6-6,.,CATLGGAFGTEAFF,TGTGCCACCCTCGGAGGGGCTTTCGGCACTGAAGCTTTCTTT
TRBJ1-5,once,TRBV4-1,.,CASSQVAGQPQHF,TGCGCCAGCAGCCAAGTAGCCGGCCAGCCCCAGCATTTT